The present TCR beta chain was sequenced within a study of glioma-infiltrating T cells after dendritic cell vaccination. Study-wide background: Glioblastoma patients came from Phase I and II dendritic cell vaccination trials. Monocyte-derived dendritic cells, cultured seven days with IL-4 and GM-CSF, were pulsed with autologous tumor lysate.

Time point described: after dendritic cell vaccination, including at tumor progression/relapse. The assay was immunoSEQ multiplex PCR, and TCRdb's table has in-frame clones only and misses some. The sample comprises about 110,000 clones, nearly 90% of which are singletons, and 2.7% rests with the top ten. Findings and caveats of the study: Higher pretreatment TIL content predicted longer progression-free time and survival.

To note about this clone: The antigen remains undetermined.

CDR1 and CDR2 (germline): SGHRS, YFSETQ. CDR3 length equals 16 residues. Trimming stripped 0 bases from V and 0 bases from J, with 12 bases between. The V and J genes are TRBV5-1 and TRBJ1-1; perhaps TRBD1 as D (6 bases). The sequences come from blood, collected after dendritic cell vaccination. The receptor was derived from a human donor with glioblastoma. The CDR3 spells CASSLGQAIMNTEAFF. The CDR3 nucleotides are TGCGCCAGCAGCTTGGGACAGGCGATAATGAACACTGAAGCTTTCTTT.